This is a list of T cell receptor beta chains from one sample in a study of T cells in Graves' hyperthyroidism and ophthalmopathy. TCRdb called the multiplex PCR reads again in MiXCR, with one record for every CDR3 protein. The data hold some 570,000 distinct CDR3 sequences, with approximately 15% observed a single time. Sequenced input: blood. Receptor source: a woman aged 18-30 years with Graves' ophthalmopathy. CDR3s include the opening cysteine and the closing phenylalanine or tryptophan.

V: TRBV9; CDR3: CASSVGQRGPNTGELFF
V: TRBV12-3/TRBV12-4; CDR3: CASSPRSRNYGYTF
V: TRBV24-1; CDR3: CATSGDRAYEQYF
V: TRBV6-1; CDR3: CASRSDGTEAFF
V: TRBV4-1; CDR3: CASSQGGTGRTNEKLFF
V: TRBV29-1; CDR3: CSVSSGRASYNEQFF
V: TRBV28; CDR3: CATLFRNTEAFF
V: TRBV27; CDR3: CASRTQWAGGYTF
V: TRBV12-3/TRBV12-4; CDR3: CASSFLQTNTEAFF
V: TRBV28; CDR3: CASLSQGSNQPQHF
V: TRBV6-6; CDR3: CASSYGTPSETQYF
V: TRBV7-2; CDR3: CASSLEWTENGKLFF
V: TRBV9; CDR3: CASGRSDEQFF
V: TRBV19; CDR3: CASSRQTSPLGNEQFF
V: TRBV6-2/TRBV6-3; CDR3: CASSPISAGGTDTQYF
V: TRBV2; CDR3: CASGGDSFYGYTF
V: TRBV7-2; CDR3: CASSRWGEALGYTDTQYF
V: TRBV29-1; CDR3: CSVSGAFSGSYNEQFF
V: TRBV7-9; CDR3: CASRHAAGYAGEEQFF
V: TRBV5-6; CDR3: CASSLGGGGSNQPQHF
V: TRBV6-2/TRBV6-3; CDR3: CASRPGTGTTEAFF
V: TRBV7-6; CDR3: CASSPGTELYEQYF
V: TRBV29-1; CDR3: CSVDLDQYYNEQFF
V: TRBV19; CDR3: CASRATGITANTGELFF
V: TRBV9; CDR3: CASSVLPGQGAYEQYF
V: TRBV28; CDR3: CASSLDDMQQFF
V: TRBV12-3/TRBV12-4; CDR3: CASSRTGGGANVLTF
V: TRBV19; CDR3: CASRKGVNYGYTF
V: TRBV7-9; CDR3: CASRAPGRSYEQYF
V: TRBV20-1; CDR3: CSARSPQETQYF
V: TRBV4-1; CDR3: CASSRVPGSENYGYTF
V: TRBV24-1; CDR3: CATSDLNRVDNTGELFF
V: TRBV2; CDR3: CASTGGGSPHTQYF
V: TRBV14; CDR3: CASSSGSGYNEQFF
V: TRBV10-3; CDR3: CAISDISYEQYF
V: TRBV9; CDR3: CASSVAGLADSYEQYF
V: TRBV19; CDR3: CASSSGGTENTEAFF
V: TRBV15; CDR3: CATSRDLRTGNTEAFF
V: TRBV6-2/TRBV6-3; CDR3: CASSYRLAGAFSGELFF
V: TRBV7-9; CDR3: CASSLALWTSGSYNEQFF
V: TRBV4-3; CDR3: CASSQLRREGYTF
V: TRBV20-1; CDR3: CSAKAGGLYEQYF
V: TRBV3-1; CDR3: CASSQVPPETQYF
V: TRBV2; CDR3: CASSDTRGNYEQYF